The clone carrying this T cell receptor beta chain came up many times. Its specificity is unknown. These data are taken from a study of T cell repertoires in cytomegalovirus infection. Across the study: CMV infection and matching HLA type were both indicated by public TCR beta signatures.

Study-wide results and limits: The ex vivo response was dominated by HLA-C-restricted CMV-specific TCR beta clonotypes. Cumulative frequency of public TCR beta families picked out carriers of CMV plus the relevant HLA.

TCRdb redid the calling of the reads with MiXCR, one entry per CDR3 protein. The table includes approximately 500,000 distinct CDR3 sequences, around 11% detected once. This CDR3 spans 14 amino acids. V gave up 2 bases and J gave up 2 bases, with 7 bases separating them. CDR1 is SGHVS, CDR2 FNYEAQ, per germline. The gene calls are TRBV7-6 and TRBJ1-5; D is unresolved. This clonotype originated in a human donor in good health (CMV status not recorded). Some clones in this sample may be carry-over from other donors' samples. The material sequenced was PBMCs. CDR3 residues: CASSLLVGNQPQHF. The CDR3 nucleotides are TGTGCCAGCAGCTTACTGGTGGGCAATCAGCCCCAGCATTTT.